Listed below are T cell receptor beta chains from one sample, sequenced in a study of CD8+CD57+ T cells in acquired aplastic anemia. TCRdb reprocessed the reads via MiXCR and lists one record per CDR3 protein. This repertoire shows around 210,000 distinct CDR3 sequences, 60% to 80% found once; its top ten account for roughly 53%. The source material was sorted CD4+, CD8+, or CD8+CD57+ T cells (not recorded which) from PBMCs. These receptors were taken from a human donor with aplastic anemia. The CDR3 runs from the conserved cysteine through the conserved F or W. D genes are given only for firm matches. Clone size is given for some rows only: seen once, a few or many times, or a class if the clone is expanded.

clone_size: NA
d_call: TRBD2
j_call: TRBJ2-3
v_call: TRBV7-6
cdr3_nt: TGTGCCAGCAGCCCGATTTCCGGGACTAGCGGGGGGGTGGAGTATTTT
cdr3_aa: CASSPISGTSGGVEYF

clone_size: NA
d_call: TRBD1
j_call: TRBJ2-7
v_call: TRBV9
cdr3_nt: TGTGCCAGCAGCGTGTCCGGGACAGGGAACTACGAGCAGTACTTC
cdr3_aa: CASSVSGTGNYEQYF

clone_size: NA
d_call: NA
j_call: TRBJ2-3
v_call: TRBV11-2
cdr3_nt: TGTGCCAGCAGCTTAGTCCCCCACGGCACAGATACGCAGTATTTT
cdr3_aa: CASSLVPHGTDTQYF

clone_size: NA
d_call: NA
j_call: TRBJ2-3
v_call: TRBV7-3
cdr3_nt: TGTGCCAGCAGCAACCTCAAGGGAACAGATACGCAGTATTTT
cdr3_aa: CASSNLKGTDTQYF

clone_size: few
d_call: NA
j_call: TRBJ2-1
v_call: TRBV4-2
cdr3_nt: TGTGCCAGCAGCCAAGAGCAGGGGCTTGTTTCCTACAATGAGCAGTTCTTC
cdr3_aa: CASSQEQGLVSYNEQFF

clone_size: few
d_call: NA
j_call: TRBJ2-7
v_call: TRBV7-2
cdr3_nt: TGTGCCAGCAGTTTAGCCCAGGGCTACGAGCAGTACTTC
cdr3_aa: CASSLAQGYEQYF

clone_size: NA
d_call: NA
j_call: TRBJ1-5
v_call: TRBV15
cdr3_nt: TGTGCCACCAGCAGAAAGGCGACAGGATTCAATCAGCCCCAGCATTTT
cdr3_aa: CATSRKATGFNQPQHF

clone_size: NA
d_call: TRBD1
j_call: TRBJ2-7
v_call: TRBV2
cdr3_nt: TGTGCCAGCAGTCGACAGAGGACAGGGTCGTACGAGCAGTACTTC
cdr3_aa: CASSRQRTGSYEQYF

clone_size: NA
d_call: NA
j_call: TRBJ2-1
v_call: TRBV24-1
cdr3_nt: TGTGCCACCAGTGATTTGTTAGAGGACAATGAGCAGTTCTTC
cdr3_aa: CATSDLLEDNEQFF

clone_size: NA
d_call: NA
j_call: TRBJ2-5
v_call: TRBV5-4
cdr3_nt: TGTGCCAGCAGCCTTGTGACTGCGCCAGAGACCCAGTACTTC
cdr3_aa: CASSLVTAPETQYF

clone_size: few
d_call: NA
j_call: TRBJ1-6
v_call: TRBV20-1
cdr3_nt: TGCAGTGCTAGAAAACTCGACGAGGGATATAATTCACCCCTCCACTTT
cdr3_aa: CSARKLDEGYNSPLHF

clone_size: few
d_call: NA
j_call: TRBJ2-5
v_call: TRBV5-6
cdr3_nt: TGTGCCAGCAGTGATCGGTTGGGCCAAGAGACCCAGTACTTC
cdr3_aa: CASSDRLGQETQYF

clone_size: NA
d_call: NA
j_call: TRBJ2-7
v_call: TRBV15
cdr3_nt: TGTGCCACCAGCAGAGATTGGGGTACGTCCTACGAGCAGTACTTC
cdr3_aa: CATSRDWGTSYEQYF

clone_size: few
d_call: NA
j_call: TRBJ1-1
v_call: TRBV7-8
cdr3_nt: TGTGCCAGCGGTCCCGCGGCGAACACTGAAGCTTTCTTT
cdr3_aa: CASGPAANTEAFF

clone_size: NA
d_call: NA
j_call: TRBJ2-3
v_call: TRBV7-8
cdr3_nt: TGTGCCAGCGATGATCGCACAGATACGCAGTATTTT
cdr3_aa: CASDDRTDTQYF

clone_size: NA
d_call: NA
j_call: TRBJ1-1
v_call: TRBV19
cdr3_nt: TGTGCCAGTAGTATCGGCCAGGGGACCACTGAAGCTTTCTTT
cdr3_aa: CASSIGQGTTEAFF

clone_size: many
d_call: NA
j_call: TRBJ1-1
v_call: TRBV30
cdr3_nt: TGTGCCTGGAACGTAAACACTGAAGCTTTCTTT
cdr3_aa: CAWNVNTEAFF

clone_size: few
d_call: NA
j_call: TRBJ1-2
v_call: TRBV7-9
cdr3_nt: TGTGCCAGCAGCTTTGCACAGTCCTATGGCTACACCTTC
cdr3_aa: CASSFAQSYGYTF

clone_size: NA
d_call: NA
j_call: TRBJ1-4
v_call: TRBV9
cdr3_nt: TGTGCCAGCAGCCTCGGGGGGGATGAAAAACTGTTTTTT
cdr3_aa: CASSLGGDEKLFF

clone_size: few
d_call: TRBD1
j_call: TRBJ1-5
v_call: TRBV13
cdr3_nt: TGTGCCAGCAGCTCGGGACAGAGGGGGCTCCAGCATTTT
cdr3_aa: CASSSGQRGLQHF

clone_size: NA
d_call: NA
j_call: TRBJ2-1
v_call: TRBV24-1
cdr3_nt: TGTGCCACCGGTGACGCGGGGGCGTTGTACAATGAGCAGTTCTTC
cdr3_aa: CATGDAGALYNEQFF

clone_size: NA
d_call: NA
j_call: TRBJ2-3
v_call: TRBV20-1
cdr3_nt: TGCAGTGCTAGCCTCTCAGATACGCAGTATTTT
cdr3_aa: CSASLSDTQYF

clone_size: once
d_call: NA
j_call: TRBJ2-2
v_call: TRBV5-1
cdr3_nt: TGCGCCAGCAGCTTGGAGGGGGGGACCGGGGAGCTGTTTTTT
cdr3_aa: CASSLEGGTGELFF

clone_size: NA
d_call: NA
j_call: TRBJ2-5
v_call: TRBV7-8
cdr3_nt: TGTGCCAGCAGCTTAGGGGCCACTGAGACCCAGTACTTC
cdr3_aa: CASSLGATETQYF

clone_size: medium-sized
d_call: NA
j_call: TRBJ2-2
v_call: TRBV12-3/TRBV12-4
cdr3_nt: TGTGCCAGCAGTTTTACCGGGGAGCTGTTTTTT
cdr3_aa: CASSFTGELFF